This TCR beta chain came from a study of blood T cell repertoires in COVID-19. Sequencing was performed with immunoSEQ multiplex PCR; in TCRdb, only in-frame clones are kept and a portion is missing. The repertoire consists of 87,000 or so clones, with 80% to 90% occurring once and the leading ten covering around 10%. The germline CDR1 and CDR2 sequences are KGHSH and LQKENI. The CDR3 spans 16 residues. Deletions cut 4 bases from V and 3 bases from J, with 18 bases between. The sample taken for sequencing was peripheral blood. The V and J genes are TRBV18 and TRBJ1-1; perhaps TRBD1 as D (6 bases). The clonotype comes from a man of 80 years or more with acute or convalescent COVID-19. The DNA of the CDR3 is TGTGCCAGCTCACTGAACAGGGTTGGGTTGGACACTGAAGCTTTCTTT. Translated, it gives CASSLNRVGLDTEAFF.